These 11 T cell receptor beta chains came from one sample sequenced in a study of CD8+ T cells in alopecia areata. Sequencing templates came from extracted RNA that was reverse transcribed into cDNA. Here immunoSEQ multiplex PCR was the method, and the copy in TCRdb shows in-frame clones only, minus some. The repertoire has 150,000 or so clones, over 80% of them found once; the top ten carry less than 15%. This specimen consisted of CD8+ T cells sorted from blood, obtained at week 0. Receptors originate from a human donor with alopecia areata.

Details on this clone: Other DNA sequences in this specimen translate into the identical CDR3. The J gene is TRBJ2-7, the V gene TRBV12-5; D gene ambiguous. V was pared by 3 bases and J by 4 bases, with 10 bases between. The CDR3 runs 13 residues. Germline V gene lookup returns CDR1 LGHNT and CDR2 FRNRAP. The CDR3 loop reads CASGLGRVYEQYF. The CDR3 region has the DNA TGTGCTAGTGGTTTAGGTAGGGTGTACGAGCAGTACTTC.

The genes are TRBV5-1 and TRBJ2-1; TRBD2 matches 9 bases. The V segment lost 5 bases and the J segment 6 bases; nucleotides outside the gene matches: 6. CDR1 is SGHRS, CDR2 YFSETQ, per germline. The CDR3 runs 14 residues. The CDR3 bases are TGCGCCAGCAGATTTAGCGGGGGCCCCAATGAGCAGTTCTTC. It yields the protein CASRFSGGPNEQFF.

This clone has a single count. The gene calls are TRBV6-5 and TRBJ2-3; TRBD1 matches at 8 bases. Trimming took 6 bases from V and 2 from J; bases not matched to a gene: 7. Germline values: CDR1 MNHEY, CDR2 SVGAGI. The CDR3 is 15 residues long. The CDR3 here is CASSRTGLLTDTQYF. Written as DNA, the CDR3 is TGTGCCAGCAGCAGGACAGGGTTGCTCACAGATACGCAGTATTTT.

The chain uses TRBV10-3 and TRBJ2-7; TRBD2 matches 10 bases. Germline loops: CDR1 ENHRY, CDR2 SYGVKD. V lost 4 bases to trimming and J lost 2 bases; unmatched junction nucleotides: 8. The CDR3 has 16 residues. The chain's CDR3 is CAISVVAGGPPYEQYF. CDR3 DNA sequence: TGTGCCATCAGTGTCGTAGCGGGGGGTCCCCCCTACGAGCAGTACTTC.

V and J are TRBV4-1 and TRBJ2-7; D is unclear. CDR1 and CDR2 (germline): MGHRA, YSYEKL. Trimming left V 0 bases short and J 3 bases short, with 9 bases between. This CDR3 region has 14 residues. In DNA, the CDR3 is TGCGCCAGCAGCCAAGATGCGGCCATCTACGAGCAGTACTTC. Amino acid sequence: CASSQDAAIYEQYF.

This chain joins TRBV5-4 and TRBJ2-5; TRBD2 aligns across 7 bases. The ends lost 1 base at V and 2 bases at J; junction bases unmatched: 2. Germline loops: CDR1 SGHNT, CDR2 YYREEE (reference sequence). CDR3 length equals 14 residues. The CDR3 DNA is TGTGCCAGCAGCTTGTGGGGGGGGCAAGAGACCCAGTACTTC. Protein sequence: CASSLWGGQETQYF.

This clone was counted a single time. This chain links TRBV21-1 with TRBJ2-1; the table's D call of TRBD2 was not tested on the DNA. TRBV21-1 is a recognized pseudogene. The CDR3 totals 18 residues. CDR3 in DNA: TGTGCCAGCAGCGCATTTGAGGACGGGGGGCTCACCTACAATGAGCAGTTCTTC. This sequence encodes CASSAFEDGGLTYNEQFF.

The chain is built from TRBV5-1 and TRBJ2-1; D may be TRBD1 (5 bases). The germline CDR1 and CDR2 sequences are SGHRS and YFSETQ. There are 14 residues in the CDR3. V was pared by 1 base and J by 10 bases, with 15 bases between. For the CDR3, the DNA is TGCGCCAGCAGCTTGCGGGCAGGGCTCGGGGAGCAGTTCTTC. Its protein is CASSLRAGLGEQFF.

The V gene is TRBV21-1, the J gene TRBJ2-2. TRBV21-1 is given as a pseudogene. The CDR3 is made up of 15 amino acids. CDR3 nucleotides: TGTGCCAGCAACTACAGGGAGGAAGACACCGGGGAGCTGTTTTTT. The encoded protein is CASNYREEDTGELFF.

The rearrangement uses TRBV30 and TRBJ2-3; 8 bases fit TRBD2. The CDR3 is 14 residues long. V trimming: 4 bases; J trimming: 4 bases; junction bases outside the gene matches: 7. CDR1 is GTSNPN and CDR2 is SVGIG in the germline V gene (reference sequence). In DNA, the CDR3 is TGTGCCTGGAAGAAGCGGGGGCCATCAGATACGCAGTATTTT. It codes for CAWKKRGPSDTQYF.

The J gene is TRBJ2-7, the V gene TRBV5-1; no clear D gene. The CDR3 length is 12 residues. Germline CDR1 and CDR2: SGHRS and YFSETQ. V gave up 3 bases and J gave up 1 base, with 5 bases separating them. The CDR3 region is CASSSPSYEQYF. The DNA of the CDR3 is TGCGCCAGCAGCTCCCCTTCCTACGAGCAGTACTTC.